The rows below give T cell receptor beta chains drawn from one sample of a study of cytomegalovirus exposure and HLA in healthy donors. Clones were sequenced by immunoSEQ multiplex PCR, and TCRdb holds only the in-frame ones, with some missing. The table has about 150,000 clones, 70% to 80% seen once; the top ten hold 3.5%. The specimen was PBMCs. All receptors come from a human donor in good health. CDR3s leave out the opening cysteine and the closing phenylalanine or tryptophan.

v_gene: TRBV27
j_gene: TRBJ1-1
CDR3aa: ASSSPGQPNTEAF

v_gene: TRBV7-9
j_gene: TRBJ1-2
CDR3aa: ASSSNLGYT

v_gene: TRBV30
j_gene: TRBJ1-2
CDR3aa: AWRTGGGGSYT

v_gene: TRBV25-1
j_gene: TRBJ1-3
CDR3aa: ASSAGGGLTGNTIY

v_gene: TRBV28
j_gene: TRBJ2-5
CDR3aa: ASPPRGHFLKETQY

v_gene: TRBV2
j_gene: TRBJ2-2
CDR3aa: ASRGGAGSRTGELF

v_gene: TRBV6-1
j_gene: TRBJ1-1
CDR3aa: ASIPLTVETEAF

v_gene: TRBV25-1
j_gene: TRBJ2-1
CDR3aa: ASSRAGGTLNEQF

v_gene: TRBV30
j_gene: TRBJ1-2
CDR3aa: AWSATGLNGYT

v_gene: TRBV19
j_gene: TRBJ2-7
CDR3aa: ASSIGFGGAGYEQY

v_gene: TRBV7-9
j_gene: TRBJ2-1
CDR3aa: ASSLEVSVNEQF

v_gene: TRBV12-2
j_gene: TRBJ2-7
CDR3aa: AIGDRDFYEQY